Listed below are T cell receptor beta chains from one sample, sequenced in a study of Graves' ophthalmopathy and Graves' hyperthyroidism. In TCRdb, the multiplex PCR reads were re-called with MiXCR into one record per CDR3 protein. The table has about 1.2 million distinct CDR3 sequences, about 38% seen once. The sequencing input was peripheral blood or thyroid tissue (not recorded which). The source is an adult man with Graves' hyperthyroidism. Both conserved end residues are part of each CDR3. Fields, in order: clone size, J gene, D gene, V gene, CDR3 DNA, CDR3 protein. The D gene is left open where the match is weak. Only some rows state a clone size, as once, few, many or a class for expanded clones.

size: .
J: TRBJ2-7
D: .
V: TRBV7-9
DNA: TGTGCCAGCAGCCACGACAATTCGGAGCAGTACTTC
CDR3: CASSHDNSEQYF

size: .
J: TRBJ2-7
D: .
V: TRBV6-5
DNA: TGTGCCAGCAGTTACTCGATCCCCCTCGGTACCCCCTACGAGCAGTACTTC
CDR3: CASSYSIPLGTPYEQYF

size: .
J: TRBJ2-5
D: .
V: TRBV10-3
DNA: TGTGCCAGCAGTTACCGGTGGGCTCTCCAAGAGACCCAGTACTTC
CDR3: CASSYRWALQETQYF

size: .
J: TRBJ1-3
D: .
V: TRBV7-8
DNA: TGTGCCAGCAGCTTAGGGGCCGCCGTCTCTGGAAACACCATATATTTT
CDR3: CASSLGAAVSGNTIYF

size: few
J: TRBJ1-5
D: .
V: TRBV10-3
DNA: TGTGCCACCGGACAGCTTAATAGCAATCAGCCCCAGCATTTT
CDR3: CATGQLNSNQPQHF

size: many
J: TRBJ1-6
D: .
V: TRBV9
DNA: TGTGCCAGCAGCCCCCGGGACGCCGAGCATTCACCCCTCCACTTT
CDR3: CASSPRDAEHSPLHF

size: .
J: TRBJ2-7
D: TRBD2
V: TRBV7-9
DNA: TGTGCCAACAGCGTATTAGCGGGGGCACCCGAGCAGTACTTC
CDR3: CANSVLAGAPEQYF

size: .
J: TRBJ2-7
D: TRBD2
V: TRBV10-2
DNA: TGTGCCAGCATTACGAGCGGGGCCTCCTACGAGCAGTACTTC
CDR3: CASITSGASYEQYF

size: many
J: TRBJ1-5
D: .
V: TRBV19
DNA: TGTGCCAGTACCCAGGTCGCTGGCAATCAGCCCCAGCATTTT
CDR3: CASTQVAGNQPQHF

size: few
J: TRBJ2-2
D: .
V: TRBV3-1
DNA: TGTGCCAGCAGCCTTACTGAGGGCACCGGGGAGCTGTTTTTT
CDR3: CASSLTEGTGELFF

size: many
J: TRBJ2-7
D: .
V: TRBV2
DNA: TGTGCCAGCAGGGGAGAGCCCGCCGGGGAGCAGTACTTC
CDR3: CASRGEPAGEQYF

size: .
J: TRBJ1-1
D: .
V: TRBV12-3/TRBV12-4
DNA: TGTGCCAGCAGTCTTCCCGGGTCGGGCGCTTTCTTT
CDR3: CASSLPGSGAFF

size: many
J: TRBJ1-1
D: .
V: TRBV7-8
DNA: TGTGCCAGCAGCCTGCGACAGGAGTCTAAGTTCACTGAAGCTTTCTTT
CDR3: CASSLRQESKFTEAFF

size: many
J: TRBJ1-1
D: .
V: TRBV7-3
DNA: TGTGCCAGCAGCTCGAACTTGGGCACTGAAGCTTTCTTT
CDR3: CASSSNLGTEAFF

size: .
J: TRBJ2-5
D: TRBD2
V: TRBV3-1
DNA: TGTGCCAGCAGCCAAATGGCCGGGACTAGGGTAGCGGAGACCCAGTACTTC
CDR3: CASSQMAGTRVAETQYF

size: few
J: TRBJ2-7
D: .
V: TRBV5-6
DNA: TGTGCCAGCAGCTTGAACGACCAATACTACGAGCAGTACTTC
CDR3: CASSLNDQYYEQYF

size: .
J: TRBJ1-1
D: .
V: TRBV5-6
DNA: TGTGCCAGCAGCTTCCATCGCATGAACACTGAAGCTTTCTTT
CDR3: CASSFHRMNTEAFF

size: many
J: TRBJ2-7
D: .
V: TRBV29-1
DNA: TGCAGCGTTGTTCGGACGGACTATTACGAGCAGTACTTC
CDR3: CSVVRTDYYEQYF

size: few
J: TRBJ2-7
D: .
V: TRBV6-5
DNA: TGTGCCAGCAGTTACTCGGCCAGATCCTACGAGCAGTACTTC
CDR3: CASSYSARSYEQYF

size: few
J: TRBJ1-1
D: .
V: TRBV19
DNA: TGTGCCAGTAGTGGTTCGCGGGGGCAGAGGTTT
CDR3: CASSGSRGQRF

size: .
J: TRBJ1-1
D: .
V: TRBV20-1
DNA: TGCAGTGCTAGAACGGGGGGATTGAACACTGAAGCTTTCTTT
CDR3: CSARTGGLNTEAFF

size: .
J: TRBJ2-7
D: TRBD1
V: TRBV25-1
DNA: TGTGCCAGCAGTTTCGCCGGGACAGGGGGAACACCCTTCTACTTC
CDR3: CASSFAGTGGTPFYF

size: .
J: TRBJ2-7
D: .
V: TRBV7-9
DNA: TGTGCCAGCAGCTTAGTACCCGATCAGGCTAACGAGCAGTACTTC
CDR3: CASSLVPDQANEQYF

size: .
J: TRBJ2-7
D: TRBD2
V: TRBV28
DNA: TGTGCCAGCAGTTTAAGAGGACTAGCGGGTGATAGCATACACTTC
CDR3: CASSLRGLAGDSIHF

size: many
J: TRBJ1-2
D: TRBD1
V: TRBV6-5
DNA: TGTGCCAGCAGTCCGGACAGGGAATTTCACTATGGCTACACCTTC
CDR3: CASSPDREFHYGYTF

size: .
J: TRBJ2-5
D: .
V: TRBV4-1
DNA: TGCGCCAGCACGCATGGGGGGGAGGGGGCCGGAGAGACCCAGTACTTC
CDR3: CASTHGGEGAGETQYF

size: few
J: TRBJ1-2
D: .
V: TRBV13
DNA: TGTGCCAGCGGAGATGATAATCACTATGGCTACACCTTC
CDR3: CASGDDNHYGYTF

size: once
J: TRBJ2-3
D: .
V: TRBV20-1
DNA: TGCAGTGCCCTCAAACGGGGCTCCACAGATACGCAGTATTTT
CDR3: CSALKRGSTDTQYF

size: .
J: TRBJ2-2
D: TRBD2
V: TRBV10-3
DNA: TGTGCCAGCAGTTACCAAACCGGGACTAGGAACACCGGGGAGCTGTTTTTT
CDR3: CASSYQTGTRNTGELFF

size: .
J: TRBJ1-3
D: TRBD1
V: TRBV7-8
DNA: TGTGCCAGCAGCTTACGGACAGGCGAAATATATTTT
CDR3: CASSLRTGEIYF

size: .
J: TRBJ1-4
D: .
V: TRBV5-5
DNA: TGTGCCAGCAGCTCGGTTGGGAATGAAAAACTGTTTTTT
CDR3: CASSSVGNEKLFF

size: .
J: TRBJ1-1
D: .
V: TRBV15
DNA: TGTGCCACCAGCCCCAGGGGATCCCACACTGAAGCTTTCTTT
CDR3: CATSPRGSHTEAFF

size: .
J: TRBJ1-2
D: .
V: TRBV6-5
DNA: TGTGCCAGCAGTCGCAGTGCCGGGACGGTATATGGCTACACCTTC
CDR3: CASSRSAGTVYGYTF

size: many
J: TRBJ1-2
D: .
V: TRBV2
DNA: TGTGCCAGCAGTGCTCAGACAGGACATGGCTACACCTTC
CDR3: CASSAQTGHGYTF

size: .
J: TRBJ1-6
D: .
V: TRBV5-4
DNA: TGTGCCAGCAGCTTGGGGGGAGGTACCTATAATTCACCCCTCCACTTT
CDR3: CASSLGGGTYNSPLHF

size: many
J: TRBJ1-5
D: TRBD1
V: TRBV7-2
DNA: TGTGCCAGCAGCCTAGGGACAGCACTTAATCAGCCCCAGCATTTT
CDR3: CASSLGTALNQPQHF

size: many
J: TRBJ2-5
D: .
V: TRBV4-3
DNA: TGTGCCAGCAGCCAAGGCTTAGGAGAGACCCAGTACTTC
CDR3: CASSQGLGETQYF

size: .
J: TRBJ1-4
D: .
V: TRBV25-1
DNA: TGTGCCAGCGTTTTGCAGGAAGCTAATGAAAAACTGTTTTTT
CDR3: CASVLQEANEKLFF

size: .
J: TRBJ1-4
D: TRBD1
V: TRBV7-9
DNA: TGTGCCAGCAGAGCGGGACAGAGTGAAAAACTGTTTTTT
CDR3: CASRAGQSEKLFF

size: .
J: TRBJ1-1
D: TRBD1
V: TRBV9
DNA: TGTGCCAGCAGTCGCCACCCGACAGGGTTGAACACTGAAGCTTTCTTT
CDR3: CASSRHPTGLNTEAFF

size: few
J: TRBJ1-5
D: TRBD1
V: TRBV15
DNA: TGTGCCACCAGCAGAGACAGGGGGCATCGCAATCAGCCCCAGCATTTT
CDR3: CATSRDRGHRNQPQHF

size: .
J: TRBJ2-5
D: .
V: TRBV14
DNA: TGTGCCAGCAGCCAAGGTCGGGCTGAGACCCAGTACTTC
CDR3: CASSQGRAETQYF

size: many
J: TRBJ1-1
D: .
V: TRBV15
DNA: TGTGCCACCAGCTCAGCGGAGAACACTGAAGCTTTCTTT
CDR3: CATSSAENTEAFF

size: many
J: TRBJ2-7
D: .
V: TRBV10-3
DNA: TGTGCCATCAGCCCCACGGGATCGTACGAGCAGTACTTC
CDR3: CAISPTGSYEQYF

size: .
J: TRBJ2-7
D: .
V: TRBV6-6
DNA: TGTGCCAGCAGTTTTTCCGGGAAGAATGAGGAGCAGTACTTC
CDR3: CASSFSGKNEEQYF

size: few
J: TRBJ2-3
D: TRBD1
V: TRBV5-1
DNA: TGCGCCAGCAGCCGGGACAGATACACAGATACGCAGTATTTT
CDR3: CASSRDRYTDTQYF

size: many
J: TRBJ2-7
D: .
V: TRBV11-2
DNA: TGTGCCAGCAGCTTGAAGGTGGGGGCGTACGAGCAGTACTTC
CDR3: CASSLKVGAYEQYF

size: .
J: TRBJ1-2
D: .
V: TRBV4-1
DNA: TGCGCCAGCAGCCAAGAAGATGACCCGTCCTATGGCTACACCTTC
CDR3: CASSQEDDPSYGYTF

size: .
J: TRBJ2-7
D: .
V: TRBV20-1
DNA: TGCAGTGCTACCCATTACGAGCAGTACTTC
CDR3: CSATHYEQYF

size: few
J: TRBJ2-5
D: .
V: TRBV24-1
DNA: TGTGCCACCAGACACCCGGATCAAGAGACCCAGTACTTC
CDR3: CATRHPDQETQYF

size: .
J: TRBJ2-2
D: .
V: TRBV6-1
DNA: TGTGCCAGCAGTGAGGTGGGGGCGCTGACCGGGGAGCTGTTTTTT
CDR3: CASSEVGALTGELFF

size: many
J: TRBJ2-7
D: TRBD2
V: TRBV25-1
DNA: TGTGCCAGCAGTGAACCCGGACTAGCGGGACGCTACGAGCAGTACTTC
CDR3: CASSEPGLAGRYEQYF

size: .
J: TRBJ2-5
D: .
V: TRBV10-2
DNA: TGCGCCAGCAGTGACTCCGGGCAGGGGGAGACCCAGTACTTC
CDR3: CASSDSGQGETQYF

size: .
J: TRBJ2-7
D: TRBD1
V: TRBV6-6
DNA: TGTGCCAACAGTAGGACAGGCAGCTACGAGCAGTACTTC
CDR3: CANSRTGSYEQYF

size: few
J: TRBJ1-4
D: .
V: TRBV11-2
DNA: TGTGCCAGCAGCGAAAGGGCTCGCGAAAAACTGTTTTTT
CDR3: CASSERAREKLFF

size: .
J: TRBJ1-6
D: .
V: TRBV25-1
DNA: TGTGCCAGCCAACTCTACCCAGTTGACGGTTCACCCCTCCACTTT
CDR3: CASQLYPVDGSPLHF

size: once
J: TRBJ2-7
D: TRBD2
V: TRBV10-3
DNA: TGTGCCAGCAGACCACGACTAGCACCCTACGAGCAGTACTTC
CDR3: CASRPRLAPYEQYF

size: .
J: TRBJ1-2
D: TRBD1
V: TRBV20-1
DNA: TGCAGTGCTTGCAGACCCAGGACAGGGCGAAGTGGCTACACCTTC
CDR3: CSACRPRTGRSGYTF

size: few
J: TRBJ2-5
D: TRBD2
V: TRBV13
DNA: TGTGCCAGCAGCCCAAGCGGGAGTTCTGGAGAGACCCAGTACTTC
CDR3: CASSPSGSSGETQYF